This passage covers 24 T cell receptor beta chains from one sample sequenced in a study of blood T cell repertoires in COVID-19 (dated by TCRdb to about 2020). The library was prepared using the immunoSEQ multiplex PCR assay. TCRdb holds this immuneACCESS table with in-frame rearrangements only. Some clones are missing; in checked studies, unresolved V genes explain under half, and the rest has no known cause. This sample lists about 120,000 clones; about nine tenths were detected once. The ten top clones hold under 2% of the sample. Sequencing was carried out using peripheral blood. All receptors derive from a human donor with active COVID-19. The donor label of this sample is uncertain.

The rearrangement uses TRBV9 and TRBJ1-6; D ambiguous. The germline V gene encodes CDR1 SGDLS and CDR2 YYNGEE. Trimming took 0 bases from V and 9 from J, leaving 16 bases between them. The CDR3 is 16 residues long. DNA for the CDR3: TGTGCCAGCAGCGTAGAGGGCGGAGGCATGGGTTCACCCCTCCACTTT. This encodes CASSVEGGGMGSPLHF.

This chain links TRBV19 with TRBJ2-3; 12 bases fit TRBD2. V shed 5 bases and J 0 bases; nucleotides not matched to a gene: 9. CDR3 size: 18 residues. Germline V gives CDR1 LNHDA, CDR2 SQIVND (reference sequence). This CDR3 reads CASSGGTSGHPSTDTQYF. The DNA of the CDR3 is TGTGCCAGTAGTGGAGGGACTAGCGGGCACCCAAGCACAGATACGCAGTATTTT. The complete variable domain, with remaining parts taken from reference TRBV19 and TRBJ2-3, reads DGGITQSPKYLFRKEGQNVTLSCEQNLNHDAMYWYRQDPGQGLRLIYYSQIVNDFQKGDIAEGYSVSREKKESFPLTVTSAQKNPTAFYLCASSGGTSGHPSTDTQYFGPGTRLTVL.

The chain carries TRBV27 and TRBJ2-6, with 10 bases identical to TRBD1. Germline V gives CDR1 MNHEY, CDR2 SMNVEV (reference sequence). The CDR3 contains 17 residues. Trimming cost V 3 bases and J 2 bases; bases outside gene matches: 4. CDR3 sequence: CASSFRGTGAGANVLTF. The CDR3 nucleotides are TGTGCCAGCAGTTTCCGAGGGACAGGGGCTGGGGCCAACGTCCTGACTTTC.

The chain has TRBV7-9 and TRBJ1-2, with a weak D call TRBD1 (5 bases). There are 15 residues in the CDR3. Trimming pared 5 bases from V and 0 bases from J, leaving 13 bases between. The germline CDR1 and CDR2 sequences are SEHNR and FQNEAQ (reference sequence). The CDR3 region is CASSQGRGANYGYTF. The CDR3 nucleotides read TGTGCCAGCAGCCAGGGACGGGGGGCTAACTATGGCTACACCTTC.

The V call is TRBV6-2 or TRBV6-3, the J call TRBJ2-5, with 9 positions matching TRBD2. The CDR3 is made up of 18 amino acids. Losses at the gene ends were 2 bases for V and 1 base for J; bases not matched to a gene: 11. Germline CDR1 is MNHEY and CDR2 is SVGEGT. CDR3 loop: CASSYELAGPVLQETQYF. CDR3 sequence (DNA): TGTGCCAGCAGTTACGAACTAGCGGGCCCGGTACTCCAAGAGACCCAGTACTTC.

This chain connects TRBV4-1 to TRBJ1-4; 9 nucleotides align to TRBD1. The CDR3 covers 17 residues. Germline V lookup: CDR1 MGHRA, CDR2 YSYEKL. The J segment lost 4 bases and the V segment lost 1 base, leaving 7 bases of the junction unmatched. This CDR3 reads CASSQVGTGRGNEKLFF. The CDR3 nucleotides are TGCGCCAGCAGCCAAGTGGGGACAGGGCGAGGTAATGAAAAACTGTTTTTT.

Details on this clone: The same CDR3 can be traced to other DNA sequences in this sample. This chain links TRBV3-1 (or the pseudogene TRBV3-2) with TRBJ1-5, with D possibly matching TRBD1 (5 bases). Germline V lookup: CDR1 LGHDT, CDR2 YNNKEL (reference sequence). This CDR3 is 14 amino acids long. V was pared by 1 base and J by 4 bases, with 8 bases between. CDR3 DNA: TGTGCCAGCAGCCAAGGTGGGGGGAATCAGCCCCAGCATTTT. Translating gives CASSQGGGNQPQHF.

This sequence joins TRBV10-3 and TRBJ2-3, with 9 positions matching TRBD2. The length of the CDR3 is 15 residues. After removal of 6 bases from V and 3 bases from J, the junction contained 7 bases not matched to a gene. Looked up from germline, CDR1 is ENHRY and CDR2 is SYGVKD. CDR3 sequence (DNA): TGTGCCATCAGGGAAGCTAGCGGGGAGACAGATACGCAGTATTTT. It specifies CAIREASGETDTQYF.

This sequence joins TRBV18 and TRBJ2-7, with D perhaps TRBD1 (6 bases). CDR1 KGHSH and CDR2 LQKENI come from the germline V gene. The germline V and J ends were trimmed by 3 bases and 5 bases, with 14 bases remaining between them. The CDR3 loop spans 14 amino acids. The chain's CDR3 is CASSPTGTNHEQYF. The CDR3, as DNA: TGTGCCAGCTCACCCACAGGGACCAACCACGAGCAGTACTTC.

This chain connects TRBV10-3 to TRBJ1-6; D perhaps matches TRBD1 (5 bases). The CDR3 runs to 14 residues. Per germline, CDR1 ENHRY and CDR2 SYGVKD. The germline V and J ends were trimmed by 3 bases and 5 bases, with 8 bases remaining between them. DNA for the CDR3: TGTGCCATCAGTGAACGGGGGAATAATTCACCCCTCCACTTT. Translated, it gives CAISERGNNSPLHF.

This clone was counted between two and nine times. The gene calls are TRBV2 and TRBJ1-1, with 7 bases fitting TRBD1. The germline gives CDR1 SNHLY, CDR2 FYNNEI. The CDR3 totals 15 residues. Unmatched junction bases numbered 6, after V lost 4 bases and J lost 1 base. The CDR3 here is CASSGVRQGNTEAFF. The DNA of the CDR3 is TGTGCCAGCAGTGGGGTTCGACAGGGGAACACTGAAGCTTTCTTT.

Comments on this clone: An end of the junction does not agree with germline; a read error may underlie this. The DNA of the CDR3 is TGTGCCAGCAGTTACACCAGACTAGAACGCCGCTTT. Amino acid sequence: CASSYTRLERRF. The chain has TRBV6-2 or TRBV6-3 and TRBJ1-6; no clear D gene. This CDR3 contains 12 residues. The V gene's germline CDR1 is MNHEY and CDR2 SVGEGT.

This clone has a single count. The chain uses TRBV5-1 and TRBJ1-1; maybe TRBD1 (5 bases). Trimming stripped 4 bases from V and 2 bases from J, with 21 bases between. This CDR3 is 17 amino acids long. The V gene's germline CDR1 is SGHRS and CDR2 YFSETQ. CDR3 sequence: CASSLNPGGRGNTEAFF. CDR3 coding DNA: TGCGCCAGCAGCCTCAACCCCGGGGGAAGGGGTAACACTGAAGCTTTCTTT.

The J gene is TRBJ1-1, the V gene TRBV25-1; D unresolved. Germline V gene lookup returns CDR1 MGHDK and CDR2 SYGVNS. V was shortened by 4 bases and J by 0 bases, with 6 bases between the two germline ends. The CDR3 has 13 amino acids. The CDR3: CASSVYMNTEAFF. The DNA of the CDR3 is TGTGCCAGCAGTGTTTACATGAACACTGAAGCTTTCTTT.

This clone was detected only a few times. The chain combines TRBV5-1 with TRBJ1-5; 7 bases align to TRBD1. CDR3 size: 15 residues. Germline V gives CDR1 SGHRS, CDR2 YFSETQ. The V gene end was trimmed by 0 bases and the J gene end by 6 bases; junction bases not matched to a gene: 6. CDR3 amino acids: CASSLEGGPSQPQHF. CDR3 bases: TGCGCCAGCAGCTTGGAAGGGGGCCCGAGTCAGCCCCAGCATTTT. Full variable domain (rest looked up from reference TRBV5-1 and TRBJ1-5): KAGVTQTPRYLIKTRGQQVTLSCSPISGHRSVSWYQQTPGQGLQFLFEYFSETQRNKGNFPGRFSGRQFSNSRSEMNVSTLELGDSALYLCASSLEGGPSQPQHFGDGTRLSIL.

This clone was found once. The V and J genes are TRBV4-2 and TRBJ1-2; D is perhaps TRBD1 (6 bases). Trimming shortened V by 2 bases and J by 7 bases, and 20 bases separated the two germline ends. Per the germline V gene, CDR1 is LGHNA and CDR2 is YNFKEQ. The CDR3 covers 16 residues. CDR3 loop: CASSQFALGGQSGYTF. In DNA form, the CDR3 reads TGTGCCAGCAGCCAATTCGCCCTGGGGGGGCAGAGTGGCTACACCTTC.

Only one count was recorded for this clone. The chain has TRBV2 and TRBJ2-7; TRBD1 aligns across 7 bases. The V gene end was trimmed by 5 bases and the J gene end by 2 bases; junction bases not matched to a gene: 18. Germline V gives CDR1 SNHLY, CDR2 FYNNEI. This CDR3 is 18 amino acids long. The CDR3 sequence: CASSIQGTGQTTTYEQYF. The CDR3 DNA is TGTGCCAGCAGTATCCAAGGTACGGGACAGACAACTACCTACGAGCAGTACTTC.

A remark on this clone: One junction end disagrees with the germline gene, perhaps due to a read error. The gene calls are TRBV28 and TRBJ2-3; D may be TRBD2 (8 bases). CDR3 length: 12 residues. Germline values: CDR1 MDHEN, CDR2 SYDVKM. The CDR3 DNA sequence: TGTGCCAGCAGTTCCACCGGGAGGGACAGCGCCTTT. It translates to CASSSTGRDSAF.

This clone has a single count. The rearrangement uses TRBV5-6 and TRBJ1-6; no clear D. Germline V gene data show CDR1 as SGHDT and CDR2 as YYEEEE. This CDR3 has 13 residues. Trimming pared 0 bases from V and 6 bases from J, leaving 4 bases between. The CDR3 DNA follows: TGTGCCAGCAGCTTGGCCATTAATTCACCCCTCCACTTT. Translation gives CASSLAINSPLHF.

The chain carries TRBV7-9 and TRBJ2-7; 7 bases align to TRBD1. The CDR3 has 14 residues. CDR1 SEHNR and CDR2 FQNEAQ come from the germline V gene (reference sequence). The V and J ends lost 5 bases and 2 bases, in that order; junction bases with no gene match: 6. The CDR3 DNA reads TGTGCCAGCAGCCCACGACAGGGACCCTACGAGCAGTACTTC. This translates into CASSPRQGPYEQYF.

V gene TRBV27 combines with J gene TRBJ1-2, with 7 bases fitting TRBD1. Germline CDR1 and CDR2: MNHEY and SMNVEV (reference sequence). CDR3 size: 17 residues. V trimming: 5 bases; J trimming: 0 bases; junction bases outside the gene matches: 12. CDR3 DNA: TGTGCCAGCAGTCCTTACTCCGGACAGGAAGCTAACTATGGCTACACCTTC. Translation: CASSPYSGQEANYGYTF.

The rearrangement uses TRBV7-2 and TRBJ1-5; D is undetermined. Per germline, CDR1 SGHTA and CDR2 FQGNSA. The CDR3 has 15 amino acids. The ends were cut back, 1 base at V and 0 bases at J, with 7 bases in the middle. DNA for the CDR3: TGTGCCAGCAGCTTAGGCAGTCTTAGCAATCAGCCCCAGCATTTT. Its translation is CASSLGSLSNQPQHF.

As concerns this clone: Other DNA sequences in the sample encode the same CDR3. The gene calls are TRBV6-5 and TRBJ1-1, with D maybe TRBD1 (5 bases). Germline V CDR1 and CDR2: MNHEY, SVGAGI. The CDR3 totals 13 residues. Trimming shortened V by 4 bases and J by 3 bases, and 9 bases separated the two germline ends. DNA of the CDR3: TGTGCCAGCAGTTCCAGGGTCGACACTGAAGCTTTCTTT. This gives the protein CASSSRVDTEAFF.

The V gene is TRBV7-9, the J gene TRBJ1-1; D ambiguous. Between the trimmed V and J ends, which lost 3 bases and 2 bases, there was a span of 13 bases. There are 15 residues in the CDR3. Germline loops: CDR1 SEHNR, CDR2 FQNEAQ (reference sequence). In DNA, the CDR3 is TGTGCCAGCAGCTTCGGCGAGCAGGTAAACACTGAAGCTTTCTTT. Translated, it gives CASSFGEQVNTEAFF. The whole variable domain, filled in from reference TRBV7-9 and TRBJ1-1, reads DTGVSQNPRHKITKRGQNVTFRCDPISEHNRLYWYRQTLGQGPEFLTYFQNEAQLEKSRLLSDRFSAERPKGSFSTLEIQRTEQGDSAMYLCASSFGEQVNTEAFFGQGTRLTVV.